The 20 T cell receptor beta chains below all came from one sample that was sequenced in a study of cytomegalovirus exposure and HLA in healthy donors. The PCR ran on 60 Vbeta and 13 Jbeta primers. The repertoire was sequenced with immunoSEQ multiplex PCR; TCRdb's copy has only in-frame clones and lacks some. The data hold around 200,000 clones, with 70% to 80% observed a single time. The sample consisted of PBMCs. These receptor sequences come from a male donor in good health and CMV-seronegative.

Turning to this clone: This specimen includes other DNA sequences encoding the same CDR3. This chain uses TRBV7-3 with TRBJ2-3; TRBD1 might be the D (5 bases). V was cut by 3 bases and J by 3 bases, with 7 bases left in between. This CDR3 has 13 amino acids. Germline V gene lookup returns CDR1 SGHTA and CDR2 FQGTGA. This chain's CDR3 is CASSFQGTDTQYF. DNA for the CDR3: TGTGCCAGCAGCTTCCAGGGTACAGATACGCAGTATTTT.

This chain links TRBV9 with TRBJ2-3, with D perhaps matching TRBD2 (6 bases). The CDR3 is 16 amino acids. Germline V gene data show CDR1 as SGDLS and CDR2 as YYNGEE. Trimming took 0 bases from V and 1 from J, leaving 12 bases between them. The DNA for the CDR3 is TGTGCCAGCAGCGTAGGACTATTAGCGGGCACAGATACGCAGTATTTT. Translated: CASSVGLLAGTDTQYF.

The rearrangement uses TRBV28 and TRBJ1-5, with D perhaps TRBD1 (6 bases). The CDR3 spans 13 residues. Trimming shortened V by 7 bases and J by 6 bases, and 13 bases separated the two germline ends. CDR1 is MDHEN, CDR2 SYDVKM, per germline. DNA of the CDR3: TGTGCCAGCATCGTACAGGGCTCTCAGCCCCAGCATTTT. Amino acids: CASIVQGSQPQHF.

Regarding this clone: The identical CDR3 is also encoded by other nucleotide sequences in the sample. The chain uses TRBV9 and TRBJ1-5; D is undetermined. V was pared by 0 bases and J by 2 bases, with 6 bases between. CDR1 is SGDLS, CDR2 YYNGEE, per germline. The length of the CDR3 is 14 residues. The CDR3 DNA is TGTGCCAGCAGCGTAGGGCAGGGCAATCAGCCCCAGCATTTT. It is translated as CASSVGQGNQPQHF.

The chain joins TRBV6-5 to TRBJ1-2; possibly TRBD1 for D (5 bases). CDR1 is MNHEY and CDR2 is SVGAGI in the germline V gene. V was trimmed by 0 bases and J by 4 bases, leaving 9 bases between them. The CDR3 runs 14 residues. CDR3 DNA sequence: TGTGCCAGCAGTTACTCAGCAGGGCGCTATGGCTACACCTTC. This translates into CASSYSAGRYGYTF.

The genes are TRBV6-1 and TRBJ1-2; D gene uncertain. The CDR3 loop spans 14 amino acids. CDR1 and CDR2 (germline): MNHNS, SASEGT. Trimming stripped 7 bases from V and 4 bases from J, with 16 bases between. The CDR3 reads CASTEDGISYGYTF. CDR3 DNA: TGTGCCAGCACCGAGGACGGGATATCCTATGGCTACACCTTC.

This clone was found once. The rearrangement uses TRBV6-5 and TRBJ2-7; possible D gene TRBD2, 5 bases. Trimming shortened V by 8 bases and J by 1 base, and 15 bases separated the two germline ends. Per the germline V gene, CDR1 is MNHEY and CDR2 is SVGAGI. The CDR3 is 14 amino acids. CDR3 amino acids: CASGGSGSSYEQYF. The CDR3 region has the DNA TGTGCCAGCGGAGGTTCGGGGAGTTCCTACGAGCAGTACTTC.

CDR3 nucleotides: TGTGCCAGCAGCGTTACAGGGACCTATGGCTACACCTTC. Its translation: CASSVTGTYGYTF. This chain links TRBV9 with TRBJ1-2; the D gene is possibly TRBD1 (6 bases). Germline assignment: CDR1 SGDLS and CDR2 YYNGEE. The CDR3 has 13 amino acids. Trimming removed 2 bases from V and 4 bases from J, with 9 bases in between.

The chain couples TRBV6-5 to TRBJ1-6; 9 bases are a match to TRBD1. The CDR3 sequence is 14 residues long. The germline CDR1 and CDR2 sequences are MNHEY and SVGAGI. V lost 6 bases, J lost 7 bases, and 4 bases stayed unmatched. CDR3 coding DNA: TGTGCCAGCAGCCCTGGACAGGGGAATTCACCCCTCCACTTT. It specifies CASSPGQGNSPLHF.

This clone was seen once. The CDR3 DNA reads as TGTGCCAGCAGCGGGGGCGGCGGAGAGCAGTTCTTC. As protein: CASSGGGGEQFF. This rearrangement joins TRBV9 to TRBJ2-1; D is perhaps TRBD1 (5 bases). V gave up 3 bases and J gave up 10 bases, with 11 bases separating them. CDR1 and CDR2 from the germline V gene are SGDLS and YYNGEE. CDR3 size: 12 residues.

This clone appeared a few times. V and J are TRBV11-3 and TRBJ2-6; tentatively, D is TRBD2 (6 bases). V gave up 5 bases and J gave up 0 bases, with 11 bases separating them. This CDR3 is built from 16 residues. CDR1 and CDR2 (germline): SGHNT, YENEEA. In DNA form, the CDR3 reads TGTGCCAGCAGCGGAACCGGGAGCTCTGGGGCCAACGTCCTGACTTTC. Translation gives CASSGTGSSGANVLTF.

The J gene is TRBJ2-7, the V gene TRBV28; TRBD1 aligns across 8 bases. This CDR3 has 13 residues. V was pared by 5 bases and J by 2 bases, with 2 bases of the junction left unmatched. CDR1 MDHEN and CDR2 SYDVKM come from the germline V gene. This chain's CDR3 is CASSPTGAYEQYF. The CDR3 DNA is TGTGCCAGCAGTCCGACAGGGGCCTACGAGCAGTACTTC. The variable domain in full, completed from reference TRBV28 and TRBJ2-7, reads DVKVTQSSRYLVKRTGEKVFLECVQDMDHENMFWYRQDPGLGLRLIYFSYDVKMKEKGDIPEGYSVSREKKERFSLILESASTNQTSMYLCASSPTGAYEQYFGPGTRLTVT.

There are a few counts of this clone. This chain links TRBV7-9 with TRBJ2-1; tentative D call: TRBD1 (6 bases). The CDR3 is 13 residues long. Germline loops: CDR1 SEHNR, CDR2 FQNEAQ (reference sequence). V was cut by 5 bases and J by 7 bases, with 12 bases left in between. CDR3 protein: CASSIPTGNEQFF. Written as DNA, the CDR3 is TGTGCCAGCAGCATCCCTACAGGGAATGAGCAGTTCTTC.

This chain joins TRBV30 and TRBJ1-3, with unresolved D. Germline V gives CDR1 GTSNPN, CDR2 SVGIG (reference sequence). The CDR3 is made up of 12 amino acids. Trimming took 2 bases from V and 1 from J, leaving 3 bases between them. CDR3 nucleotides: TGTGCCTGGAGTCCTTCTGGAAACACCATATATTTT. Protein: CAWSPSGNTIYF.

A word on this clone: Different DNA sequences within this sample yield the same CDR3. The CDR3 region is CASSPESNQPQHF. The CDR3 DNA follows: TGTGCCAGCTCACCGGAGAGCAATCAGCCCCAGCATTTT. J is TRBJ1-5 and V is TRBV18; no reliable D call. Germline V gene sequence: CDR1 KGHSH, CDR2 LQKENI. V was shortened by 3 bases and J by 1 base, with 4 bases between the two germline ends. The CDR3 totals 13 residues.

The chain employs TRBV30 and TRBJ2-7; 9 nucleotides line up with TRBD1. This CDR3 is 14 amino acids long. From germline, CDR1 is GTSNPN and CDR2 SVGIG (reference sequence). The V segment lost 5 bases and the J segment 5 bases; nucleotides outside the gene matches: 10. DNA of the CDR3: TGTGCCTGGCACGCCGGGACAGGGCCCCACGAGCAGTACTTC. Translation gives CAWHAGTGPHEQYF.

The rearrangement joins TRBV30 to TRBJ2-1, with 14 positions matching TRBD2. V lost 3 bases and J lost 9; bases outside the gene matches: 4. There are 14 residues in the CDR3. Per germline, CDR1 GTSNPN and CDR2 SVGIG (reference sequence). CDR3 loop: CAWSWTSGGLEQFF. CDR3 nucleotides: TGTGCCTGGAGCTGGACTAGCGGGGGGCTTGAGCAGTTCTTC.

The chain is built from TRBV5-4 and TRBJ1-5; 9 nucleotides line up with TRBD1. V dropped 3 bases and J dropped 4; count of bases not matched to a gene: 5. Germline-derived CDR1 and CDR2 are SGHNT and YYREEE (reference sequence). The CDR3 consists of 15 residues. The CDR3 here is CASSSGTGPNQPQHF. As DNA, the CDR3 is TGTGCCAGCAGCTCAGGGACAGGGCCGAATCAGCCCCAGCATTTT.

The J gene is TRBJ1-5, the V gene TRBV6-1, with a tentative D call TRBD1 (6 bases). The CDR3 loop spans 14 amino acids. The ends were cut back, 6 bases at V and 4 bases at J, with 13 bases in the middle. Germline V gene sequence: CDR1 MNHNS, CDR2 SASEGT. The CDR3 DNA follows: TGTGCCAGCAGAGAGGGACACCTGAATCAGCCCCAGCATTTT. This gives the protein CASREGHLNQPQHF.

The chain joins TRBV30 to TRBJ2-7; 8 bases are shared with TRBD1. CDR3 size: 15 residues. The J segment lost 1 base and the V segment lost 2 bases, leaving 7 bases of the junction unmatched. The germline CDR1 and CDR2 sequences are GTSNPN and SVGIG (reference sequence). The CDR3 DNA sequence: TGTGCCTGGAGTCGGACAGGGTCCCTATCCTACGAGCAGTACTTC. Translated, it gives CAWSRTGSLSYEQYF.